The 30 T cell receptor beta chains below were found in one sample sequenced in a study of STAT3 mutations in large granular lymphocyte leukemia. Method: immunoSEQ multiplex PCR; TCRdb's copy keeps in-frame clones and lacks some. The table records around 39,000 clones, 88% of them present only once. Antigen specificity for these receptors is unknown. Study conclusions and caveats: Every T-LGLL patient had at least one immunodominant TCRbeta clonotype.

Sequenced sample: PBMCs. Every receptor here comes from a human donor with T large granular lymphocyte leukemia. Some clones in this sample may be carry-over from other donors' samples.

The J gene is TRBJ1-2, the V gene TRBV5-4; D unresolved. The CDR3 is 15 amino acids. Trimming took off 3 bases at V and 7 bases at J, with 19 bases between the two ends. CDR1 SGHNT and CDR2 YYREEE come from the germline V gene (reference sequence). The CDR3 DNA follows: TGTGCCAGCAGCTCCCGGACCGGTTCACGGGGTGGCTACACCTTC. Encoded protein: CASSSRTGSRGGYTF.

The chain combines TRBV2 with TRBJ2-3, with a tentative D call TRBD2 (7 bases). V was trimmed by 6 bases and J by 2 bases, leaving 12 bases between them. CDR1 SNHLY and CDR2 FYNNEI come from the germline V gene. The CDR3 runs 14 residues. The CDR3 DNA follows: TGTGCCAGCAGGAGGGGGGGCCCCACAGATACGCAGTATTTT. Protein product: CASRRGGPTDTQYF.

The gene calls are TRBV5-4 and TRBJ2-5; possibly TRBD2 for D (7 bases). V lost 2 bases to trimming and J lost 5 bases, with 16 bases between them. The CDR3 has 15 amino acids. Per germline, CDR1 SGHNT and CDR2 YYREEE (reference sequence). CDR3 nucleotide sequence: TGTGCCAGCAGCTTAGGGGGGGCGCAGGGGGAGACCCAGTACTTC. This gives the protein CASSLGGAQGETQYF. The full variable domain, rest sourced from reference TRBV5-4 and TRBJ2-5, is ETGVTQSPTHLIKTRGQQVTLRCSSQSGHNTVSWYQQALGQGPQFIFQYYREEENGRGNFPPRFSGLQFPNYSSELNVNALELDDSALYLCASSLGGAQGETQYFGPGTRLLVL.

This clone was seen a few times. The rearrangement joins TRBV5-5 to TRBJ2-5, with D hard to call. V was pared by 0 bases and J by 5 bases, with 5 bases between. The CDR3 totals 12 residues. Germline-derived CDR1 and CDR2 are SGHKS and YYEKEE (reference sequence). The CDR3 spells CASSLADETQYF. DNA for the CDR3: TGTGCCAGCAGCTTGGCGGACGAGACCCAGTACTTC. Full variable domain (remainder filled in from reference TRBV5-5 and TRBJ2-5): DAGVTQSPTHLIKTRGQQVTLRCSPISGHKSVSWYQQVLGQGPQFIFQYYEKEERGRGNFPDRFSARQFPNYSSELNVNALLLGDSALYLCASSLADETQYFGPGTRLLVL.

This chain links TRBV28 with TRBJ2-6, with D uncertain. This CDR3 region has 12 residues. Trimming pared 8 bases from V and 2 bases from J, leaving 4 bases between. The germline V gene has CDR1 MDHEN and CDR2 SYDVKM. This CDR3 reads CASGAGANVLTF. The CDR3 DNA sequence: TGTGCCAGCGGTGCTGGGGCCAACGTCCTGACTTTC.

The chain recombines TRBV18 with TRBJ1-6, with 7 bases matching TRBD1. The germline V gene has CDR1 KGHSH and CDR2 LQKENI. CDR3 size: 14 residues. V was pared by 3 bases and J by 7 bases, with 3 bases of the junction left unmatched. The CDR3 reads CASSPGQINSPLHF. CDR3 in DNA: TGTGCCAGCTCACCGGGACAGATAAATTCACCCCTCCACTTT.

The chain carries TRBV20-1 and TRBJ1-2; no clear D gene. Germline V lookup: CDR1 DFQATT, CDR2 SNEGSKA (reference sequence). The CDR3 consists of 11 residues. V was cut by 4 bases and J by 7 bases, with 10 bases left in between. The CDR3 loop is CSANGRSGYTF. The CDR3 DNA reads as TGCAGTGCTAACGGCCGGAGTGGCTACACCTTC.

The chain combines TRBV19 with TRBJ1-2, with 9 bases matching TRBD1. V was clipped by 4 bases and J by 8 bases; unmatched bases: 11. The CDR3 is 15 residues long. The germline V gene has CDR1 LNHDA and CDR2 SQIVND (reference sequence). The CDR3 DNA reads as TGTGCCAGTAGTACCCCGACAGGGGGTTTCCAGGGCTACACCTTC. This encodes CASSTPTGGFQGYTF.

The CDR3 here is CASSLGQGALYEQYF. CDR3 DNA sequence: TGTGCCAGCAGCTTAGGACAGGGGGCTCTCTACGAGCAGTACTTC. The chain recombines TRBV7-2 with TRBJ2-7, with 10 bases lining up with TRBD1. This CDR3 contains 15 residues. The germline V gene has CDR1 SGHTA and CDR2 FQGNSA. V shed 1 base and J 3 bases; nucleotides not matched to a gene: 3.

This clone appeared a few times. The gene calls are TRBV7-2 and TRBJ1-2; TRBD1 is a possible D gene (5 bases). The CDR3 runs to 14 residues. V was pared by 5 bases and J by 4 bases, with 14 bases between. CDR1 is SGHTA, CDR2 FQGNSA, per germline. The CDR3: CASSRDGSFYGYTF. The CDR3 DNA is TGTGCCAGCAGCCGGGACGGAAGCTTCTATGGCTACACCTTC.

The chain uses TRBV19 and TRBJ2-3; 7 bases agree with TRBD2. The germline gives CDR1 LNHDA, CDR2 SQIVND (reference sequence). The trim removed 1 base at V and 8 bases at J, leaving 3 bases unmatched. The CDR3 runs 13 residues. In DNA form, the CDR3 reads TGTGCCAGTAGTATAGGGACTAGGGGTACGCAGTATTTT. Protein product: CASSIGTRGTQYF.

The chain recombines TRBV18 with TRBJ1-4; the D is unclear. Looked up from germline, CDR1 is KGHSH and CDR2 is LQKENI. The CDR3 is 16 residues long. Deletions cut 0 bases from V and 3 bases from J, with 11 bases between. This CDR3 reads CASSPPDHAANEKLFF. The CDR3 DNA follows: TGTGCCAGCTCACCACCGGACCATGCGGCTAATGAAAAACTGTTTTTT.

The chain's CDR3 is CASSSEPGTYGYTF. CDR3 sequence (DNA): TGTGCCAGCAGCTCCGAGCCCGGGACTTATGGCTACACCTTC. The chain employs TRBV5-4 and TRBJ1-2; possible D gene TRBD1, 5 bases. The germline CDR1 and CDR2 sequences are SGHNT and YYREEE (reference sequence). The CDR3 is 14 residues long. V was trimmed by 3 bases and J by 5 bases, leaving 14 bases between them.

The V and J genes are TRBV9 and TRBJ1-5, with D hard to call. Germline V CDR1 and CDR2: SGDLS, YYNGEE. The CDR3 totals 14 residues. Trimming took off 4 bases at V and 1 base at J, with 9 bases between the two ends. The DNA for the CDR3 is TGTGCCAGCAGCCCCCGCGGAAGCAATCAGCCCCAGCATTTT. Encoded protein: CASSPRGSNQPQHF.

CDR3 in amino acids: CASSSADSLGTEAFF. The CDR3 nucleotides read TGTGCCAGCAGTTCCGCGGACAGCCTGGGGACTGAAGCTTTCTTT. The rearrangement links TRBV28 to TRBJ1-1, with a weak D call TRBD1 (6 bases). The CDR3 covers 15 residues. The germline CDR1 and CDR2 sequences are MDHEN and SYDVKM. V lost 4 bases to trimming and J lost 5 bases, with 17 bases between them.

This chain joins TRBV30 and TRBJ2-7; 11 bases line up with TRBD1. The ends lost 3 bases at V and 5 bases at J; junction bases unmatched: 0. The CDR3 runs to 12 residues. Germline V CDR1 and CDR2: GTSNPN, SVGIG (reference sequence). CDR3 loop: CAWRGQGDEQYF. As DNA, the CDR3 is TGTGCCTGGAGGGGACAGGGGGACGAGCAGTACTTC. Filled out from reference TRBV30 and TRBJ2-7, the complete variable domain reads SQTIHQWPATLVQPVGSPLSLECTVEGTSNPNLYWYRQAAGRGLQLLFYSVGIGQISSEVPQNLSASRPQDRQFILSSKKLLLSDSGFYLCAWRGQGDEQYFGPGTRLTVT.

The genes are TRBV19 and TRBJ1-5; no reliable D call. CDR3 length: 13 residues. Per germline, CDR1 LNHDA and CDR2 SQIVND (reference sequence). The V gene lost 0 bases and the J gene lost 9 bases, with 9 bases spanning the gap. The CDR3 loop is CASSIDQSGPQHF. For the CDR3, the DNA is TGTGCCAGTAGTATAGATCAGAGTGGGCCCCAGCATTTT.

This rearrangement joins TRBV9 to TRBJ1-3, with D tentatively TRBD1 (6 bases). V lost 0 bases to trimming and J lost 3 bases, with 10 bases between them. The CDR3 is 15 residues long. Germline V gene lookup returns CDR1 SGDLS and CDR2 YYNGEE. In DNA, the CDR3 is TGTGCCAGCAGCGTAGACGGGGGCGGTGGAAACACCATATATTTT. Amino acid sequence: CASSVDGGGGNTIYF.

The rearrangement links TRBV15 to TRBJ2-4; the D gene is possibly TRBD2 (5 bases). Trimming pared 5 bases from V and 5 bases from J, leaving 13 bases between. CDR3 length: 14 residues. Germline CDR1 and CDR2: LNHNV and YYDKDF (reference sequence). The CDR3 loop is CATSLTGSENIQYF. CDR3 DNA sequence: TGTGCCACCAGCCTAACGGGGAGTGAAAACATTCAGTACTTC.

J is TRBJ1-5 and V is TRBV7-2; no clear D gene. The CDR3 is made up of 13 amino acids. Between the trimmed V and J ends, which lost 2 bases and 6 bases, there was a span of 8 bases. Germline values: CDR1 SGHTA, CDR2 FQGNSA. DNA of the CDR3: TGTGCCAGCAGCTTACCGGAGAGTCAGCCCCAGCATTTT. Its translation is CASSLPESQPQHF.

The V and J genes are TRBV30 and TRBJ1-2; no clear D gene. The CDR3 spans 12 residues. V was clipped by 4 bases and J by 3 bases, with 9 bases between them. The germline V gene encodes CDR1 GTSNPN and CDR2 SVGIG (reference sequence). DNA for the CDR3: TGTGCCTGGATATCCCTTTACTATGGCTACACCTTC. The encoded protein is CAWISLYYGYTF. The full variable domain, completed using reference TRBV30 and TRBJ1-2, is SQTIHQWPATLVQPVGSPLSLECTVEGTSNPNLYWYRQAAGRGLQLLFYSVGIGQISSEVPQNLSASRPQDRQFILSSKKLLLSDSGFYLCAWISLYYGYTFGSGTRLTVV.

The J gene is TRBJ2-1, the V gene TRBV7-2; possibly TRBD2 for D (5 bases). Germline assignment: CDR1 SGHTA and CDR2 FQGNSA. CDR3 length equals 14 residues. The ends were cut back, 0 bases at V and 6 bases at J, with 9 bases in the middle. The CDR3 region is CASSLAGRLNEQFF. In DNA, the CDR3 is TGTGCCAGCAGCTTAGCGGGGAGACTCAATGAGCAGTTCTTC.

The chain recombines TRBV6-1 with TRBJ2-7; 7 bases align to TRBD2. This CDR3 region has 14 residues. Germline V lookup: CDR1 MNHNS, CDR2 SASEGT. The V segment lost 7 bases and the J segment 4 bases; nucleotides outside the gene matches: 10. The CDR3 protein is CASKGGGGPYEQYF. As DNA, the CDR3 is TGTGCCAGCAAGGGCGGGGGAGGGCCGTACGAGCAGTACTTC.

The CDR3 region is CASSDSETQYF. The CDR3 nucleotides read TGCGCCAGCAGTGATTCTGAGACCCAGTACTTC. The V call is TRBV10-1, the J call TRBJ2-5; no clear D. Trimming took 3 bases from V and 5 from J, leaving 4 bases between them. The germline gives CDR1 WNHNN, CDR2 SYGVQD (reference sequence). The CDR3 loop spans 11 amino acids.

In this sample, this clone turned up once. The V call is TRBV29-1, the J call TRBJ2-1; TRBD1 is a possible D gene (5 bases). CDR1 is SQVTM and CDR2 is ANQGSEA in the germline V gene. The V gene lost 2 bases and the J gene lost 9 bases, with 14 bases spanning the gap. This CDR3 is 13 amino acids long. The DNA for the CDR3 is TGCAGCGTTGAACTAGACAGTACGTTTGAGCAGTTCTTC. Its protein product is CSVELDSTFEQFF.

This clone was detected only a few times. This chain connects TRBV7-2 to TRBJ2-7; D is ambiguous. The CDR3 contains 12 residues. Germline V gene sequence: CDR1 SGHTA, CDR2 FQGNSA. V lost 4 bases to trimming and J lost 7 bases, with 11 bases between them. CDR3 nucleotides: TGTGCCAGCAGCTCCATGCTTGCGGAGCAGTACTTC. This codes for CASSSMLAEQYF.

J is TRBJ2-1 and V is TRBV11-2; no firm D call. Germline-derived CDR1 and CDR2 are SGHAT and FQNNGV. Trimming cost V 1 base and J 6 bases, with 4 bases left between them. The CDR3 is 12 residues long. The CDR3 is CASSLVGNEQFF. The CDR3 coding sequence is TGTGCCAGCAGCTTAGTGGGCAATGAGCAGTTCTTC.

The chain combines TRBV5-4 with TRBJ1-1, with TRBD1 matching 7 bases. Germline trimming cut 4 bases from V and 3 bases from J; bases unmatched to any gene: 3. The length of the CDR3 is 13 residues. The germline V gene has CDR1 SGHNT and CDR2 YYREEE (reference sequence). The CDR3 DNA reads as TGTGCCAGCAGCGGACAGGAACACACTGAAGCTTTCTTT. Its protein product is CASSGQEHTEAFF. The full variable domain, rest sourced from reference TRBV5-4 and TRBJ1-1, is ETGVTQSPTHLIKTRGQQVTLRCSSQSGHNTVSWYQQALGQGPQFIFQYYREEENGRGNFPPRFSGLQFPNYSSELNVNALELDDSALYLCASSGQEHTEAFFGQGTRLTVV.

The CDR3 sequence is CASSLEHSYNEQFF. The CDR3 nucleotides are TGTGCCAGTAGTTTGGAACATTCCTACAATGAGCAGTTCTTC. The chain joins TRBV19 to TRBJ2-1; no clear D. Germline assignment: CDR1 LNHDA and CDR2 SQIVND (reference sequence). The CDR3 length is 14 residues. The germline V and J ends were trimmed by 5 bases and 1 base, with 9 bases remaining between them.

This chain links TRBV28 with TRBJ1-5; 8 bases are shared with TRBD1. CDR3 length equals 14 residues. Germline CDR1 reads MDHEN; CDR2 reads SYDVKM. Unmatched junction bases numbered 7, after V lost 5 bases and J lost 7 bases. In DNA, the CDR3 is TGTGCCAGCAGTCCAAGACAGGGGTGGCAGCCCCAGCATTTT. Translation: CASSPRQGWQPQHF. Looking up the rest from reference TRBV28 and TRBJ1-5 gives the full variable domain: DVKVTQSSRYLVKRTGEKVFLECVQDMDHENMFWYRQDPGLGLRLIYFSYDVKMKEKGDIPEGYSVSREKKERFSLILESASTNQTSMYLCASSPRQGWQPQHFGDGTRLSIL.